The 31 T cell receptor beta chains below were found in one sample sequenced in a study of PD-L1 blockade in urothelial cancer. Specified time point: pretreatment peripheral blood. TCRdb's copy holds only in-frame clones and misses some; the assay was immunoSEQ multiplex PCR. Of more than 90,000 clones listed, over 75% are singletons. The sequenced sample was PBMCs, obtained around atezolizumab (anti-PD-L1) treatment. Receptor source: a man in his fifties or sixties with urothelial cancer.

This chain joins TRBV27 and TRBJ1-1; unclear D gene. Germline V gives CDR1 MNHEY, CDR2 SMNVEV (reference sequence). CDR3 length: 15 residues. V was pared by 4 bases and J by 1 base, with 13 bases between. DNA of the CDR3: TGTGCCAGCAGTTCCGGGGAAACGTGGAACACTGAAGCTTTCTTT. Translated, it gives CASSSGETWNTEAFF.

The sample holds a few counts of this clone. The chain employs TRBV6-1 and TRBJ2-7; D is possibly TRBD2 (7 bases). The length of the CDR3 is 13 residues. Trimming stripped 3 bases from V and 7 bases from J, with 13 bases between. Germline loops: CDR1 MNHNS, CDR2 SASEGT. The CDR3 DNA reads TGTGCCAGCAGTGACCTACAGGGAGGGGAGCAGTACTTC. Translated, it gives CASSDLQGGEQYF.

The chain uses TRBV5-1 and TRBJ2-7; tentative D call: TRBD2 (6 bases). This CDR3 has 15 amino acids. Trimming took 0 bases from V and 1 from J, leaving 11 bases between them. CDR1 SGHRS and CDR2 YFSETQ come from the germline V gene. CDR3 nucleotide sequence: TGCGCCAGCAGCTTGGCGGGACTTATTTCCTACGAGCAGTACTTC. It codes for CASSLAGLISYEQYF.

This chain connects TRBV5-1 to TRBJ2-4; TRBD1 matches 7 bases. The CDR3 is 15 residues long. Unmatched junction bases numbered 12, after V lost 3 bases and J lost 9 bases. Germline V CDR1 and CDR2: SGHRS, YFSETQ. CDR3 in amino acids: CASSSTGPVRGIQYF. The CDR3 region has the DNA TGCGCCAGCAGCTCGACAGGGCCCGTCAGGGGCATTCAGTACTTC.

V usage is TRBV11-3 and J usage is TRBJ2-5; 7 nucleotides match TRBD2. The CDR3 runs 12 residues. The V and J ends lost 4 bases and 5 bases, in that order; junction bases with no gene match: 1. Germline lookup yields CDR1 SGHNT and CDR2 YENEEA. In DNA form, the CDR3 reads TGTGCCAGCAGCTCCGGGGGGGAGACCCAGTACTTC. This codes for CASSSGGETQYF.

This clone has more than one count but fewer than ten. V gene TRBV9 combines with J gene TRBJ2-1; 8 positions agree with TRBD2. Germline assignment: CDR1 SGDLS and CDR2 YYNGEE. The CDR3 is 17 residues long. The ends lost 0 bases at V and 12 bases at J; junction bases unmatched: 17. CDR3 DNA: TGTGCCAGCAGCGTAGATGGAGGCGGGGGGCCCATGCGGGTGCAGTTCTTC. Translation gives CASSVDGGGGPMRVQFF.

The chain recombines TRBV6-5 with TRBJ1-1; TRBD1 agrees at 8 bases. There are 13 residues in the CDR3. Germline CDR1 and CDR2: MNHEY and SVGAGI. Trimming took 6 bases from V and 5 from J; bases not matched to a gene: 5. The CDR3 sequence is CASRRQGRTEAFF. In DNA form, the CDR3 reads TGTGCCAGCAGGAGACAGGGGAGAACTGAAGCTTTCTTT.

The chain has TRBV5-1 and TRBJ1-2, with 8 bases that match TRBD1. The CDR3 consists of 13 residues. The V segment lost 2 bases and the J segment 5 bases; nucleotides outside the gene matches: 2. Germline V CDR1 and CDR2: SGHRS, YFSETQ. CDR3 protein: CASSFGQGYGYTF. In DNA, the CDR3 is TGCGCCAGCAGCTTCGGACAGGGTTATGGCTACACCTTC.

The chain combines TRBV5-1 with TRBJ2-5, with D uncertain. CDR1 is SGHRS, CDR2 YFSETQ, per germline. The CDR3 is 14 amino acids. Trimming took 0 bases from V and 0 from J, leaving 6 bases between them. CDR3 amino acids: CASSLGQDQETQYF. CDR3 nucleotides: TGCGCCAGCAGCTTGGGGCAGGACCAAGAGACCCAGTACTTC.

The CDR3 spells CASFSGGASNQPQHF. As DNA, the CDR3 is TGTGCCAGCTTTTCGGGGGGGGCGAGCAATCAGCCCCAGCATTTT. The rearrangement joins TRBV28 to TRBJ1-5; maybe TRBD1 (6 bases). Germline V gene sequence: CDR1 MDHEN, CDR2 SYDVKM. The CDR3 totals 15 residues. The V end was cut by 8 bases, the J end by 1 base, with 15 bases between. The full variable domain, its missing parts supplied by reference TRBV28 and TRBJ1-5, is DVKVTQSSRYLVKRTGEKVFLECVQDMDHENMFWYRQDPGLGLRLIYFSYDVKMKEKGDIPEGYSVSREKKERFSLILESASTNQTSMYLCASFSGGASNQPQHFGDGTRLSIL.

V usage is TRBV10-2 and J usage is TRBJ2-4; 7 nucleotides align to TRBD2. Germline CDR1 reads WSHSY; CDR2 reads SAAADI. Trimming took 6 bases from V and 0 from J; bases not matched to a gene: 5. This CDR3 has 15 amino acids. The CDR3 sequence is CASSRLAVAKNIQYF. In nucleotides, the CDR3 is TGCGCCAGCAGCCGACTAGCCGTAGCCAAAAACATTCAGTACTTC.

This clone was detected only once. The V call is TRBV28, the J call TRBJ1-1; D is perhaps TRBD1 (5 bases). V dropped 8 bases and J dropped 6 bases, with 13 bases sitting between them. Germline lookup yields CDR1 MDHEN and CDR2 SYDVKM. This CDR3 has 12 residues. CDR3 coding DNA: TGTGCCAGCGGTACAGGTTTAGCTGAAGCTTTCTTT. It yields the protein CASGTGLAEAFF. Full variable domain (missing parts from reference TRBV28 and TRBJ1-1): DVKVTQSSRYLVKRTGEKVFLECVQDMDHENMFWYRQDPGLGLRLIYFSYDVKMKEKGDIPEGYSVSREKKERFSLILESASTNQTSMYLCASGTGLAEAFFGQGTRLTVV.

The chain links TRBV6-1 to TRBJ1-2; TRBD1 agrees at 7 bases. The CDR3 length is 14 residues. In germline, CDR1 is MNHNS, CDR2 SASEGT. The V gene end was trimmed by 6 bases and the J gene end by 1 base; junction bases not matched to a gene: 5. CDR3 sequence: CASRKTGVNYGYTF. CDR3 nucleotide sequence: TGTGCCAGCAGAAAAACAGGGGTTAACTATGGCTACACCTTC.

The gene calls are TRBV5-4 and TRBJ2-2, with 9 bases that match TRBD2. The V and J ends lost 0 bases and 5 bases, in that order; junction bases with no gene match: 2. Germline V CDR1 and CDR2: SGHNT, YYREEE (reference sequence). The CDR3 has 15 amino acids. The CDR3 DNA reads TGTGCCAGCAGCTTGGGTAGCGGGAGAACCGGGGAGCTGTTTTTT. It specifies CASSLGSGRTGELFF.

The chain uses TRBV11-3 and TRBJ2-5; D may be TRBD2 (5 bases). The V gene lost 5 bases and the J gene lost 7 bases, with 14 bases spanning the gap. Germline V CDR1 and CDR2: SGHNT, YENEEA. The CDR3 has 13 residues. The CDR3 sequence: CASSPSSPGTQYF. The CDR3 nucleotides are TGTGCCAGCAGCCCCTCTAGCCCGGGGACCCAGTACTTC.

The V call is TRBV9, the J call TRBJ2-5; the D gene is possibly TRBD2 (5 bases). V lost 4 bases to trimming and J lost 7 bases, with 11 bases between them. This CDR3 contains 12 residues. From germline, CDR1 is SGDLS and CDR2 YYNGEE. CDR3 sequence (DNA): TGTGCCAGCAGCCCCTCCCGGGGGACCCAGTACTTC. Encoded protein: CASSPSRGTQYF.

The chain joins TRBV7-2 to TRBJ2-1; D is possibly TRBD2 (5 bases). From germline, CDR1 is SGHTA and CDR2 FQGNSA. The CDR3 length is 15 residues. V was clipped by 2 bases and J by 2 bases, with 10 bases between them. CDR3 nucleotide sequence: TGTGCCAGCAGCTTATCGCGGGCAACCTACAATGAGCAGTTCTTC. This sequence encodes CASSLSRATYNEQFF.

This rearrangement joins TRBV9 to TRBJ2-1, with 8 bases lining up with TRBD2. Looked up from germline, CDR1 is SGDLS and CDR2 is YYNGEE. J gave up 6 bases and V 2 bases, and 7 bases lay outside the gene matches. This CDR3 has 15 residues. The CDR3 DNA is TGTGCCAGCAGCGTTATAGCGGGGACCATCAATGAGCAGTTCTTC. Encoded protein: CASSVIAGTINEQFF.

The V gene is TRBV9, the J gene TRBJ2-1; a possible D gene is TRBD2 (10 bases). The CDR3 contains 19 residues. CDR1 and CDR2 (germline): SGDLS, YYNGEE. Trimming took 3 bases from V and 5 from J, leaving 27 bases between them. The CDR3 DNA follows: TGTGCCAGCAGCGAGCGACAGGGGGAAGGTCTAGCGGGGGACAATGAGCAGTTCTTC. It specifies CASSERQGEGLAGDNEQFF.

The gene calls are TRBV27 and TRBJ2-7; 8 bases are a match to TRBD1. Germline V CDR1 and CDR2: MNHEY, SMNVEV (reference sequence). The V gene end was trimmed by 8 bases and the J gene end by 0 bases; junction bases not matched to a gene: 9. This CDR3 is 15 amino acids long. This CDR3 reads CASLTRQGHSYEQYF. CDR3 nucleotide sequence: TGTGCCAGCCTGACCCGACAGGGGCACTCCTACGAGCAGTACTTC.

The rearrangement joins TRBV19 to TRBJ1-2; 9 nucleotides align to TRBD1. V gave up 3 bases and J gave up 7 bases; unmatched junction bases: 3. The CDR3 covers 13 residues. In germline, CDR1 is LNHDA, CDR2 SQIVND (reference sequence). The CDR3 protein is CASSMTGGLGYTF. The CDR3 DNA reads TGTGCCAGTAGTATGACAGGGGGGCTTGGCTACACCTTC.

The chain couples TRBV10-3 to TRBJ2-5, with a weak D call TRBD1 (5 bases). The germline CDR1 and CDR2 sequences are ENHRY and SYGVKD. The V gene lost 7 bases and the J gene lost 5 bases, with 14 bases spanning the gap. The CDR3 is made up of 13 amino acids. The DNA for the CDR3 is TGTGCCATCACCAACGTAGCAGGGGAGACCCAGTACTTC. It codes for CAITNVAGETQYF.

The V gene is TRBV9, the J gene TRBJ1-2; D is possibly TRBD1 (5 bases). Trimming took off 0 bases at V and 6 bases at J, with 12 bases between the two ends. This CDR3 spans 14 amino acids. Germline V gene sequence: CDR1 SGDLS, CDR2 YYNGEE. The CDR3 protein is CASSVDGGGDGYTF. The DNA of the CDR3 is TGTGCCAGCAGCGTAGATGGGGGAGGGGATGGCTACACCTTC.

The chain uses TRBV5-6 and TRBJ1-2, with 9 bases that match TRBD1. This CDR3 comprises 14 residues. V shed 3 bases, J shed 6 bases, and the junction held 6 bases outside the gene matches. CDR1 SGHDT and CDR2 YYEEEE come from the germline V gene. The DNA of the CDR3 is TGTGCCAGCAGCTACGGACAGGGGAGGAATGGCTACACCTTC. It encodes CASSYGQGRNGYTF.

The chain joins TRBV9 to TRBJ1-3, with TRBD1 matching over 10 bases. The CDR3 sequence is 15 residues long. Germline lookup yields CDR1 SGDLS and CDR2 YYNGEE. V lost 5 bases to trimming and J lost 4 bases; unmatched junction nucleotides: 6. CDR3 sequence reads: CASSARQGAGNTIYF. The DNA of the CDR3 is TGTGCCAGCAGTGCACGACAGGGGGCCGGAAACACCATATATTTT. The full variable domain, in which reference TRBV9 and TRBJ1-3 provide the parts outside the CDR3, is DSGVTQTPKHLITATGQRVTLRCSPRSGDLSVYWYQQSLDQGLQFLIQYYNGEERAKGNILERFSAQQFPDLHSELNLSSLELGDSALYFCASSARQGAGNTIYFGEGSWLTVV.

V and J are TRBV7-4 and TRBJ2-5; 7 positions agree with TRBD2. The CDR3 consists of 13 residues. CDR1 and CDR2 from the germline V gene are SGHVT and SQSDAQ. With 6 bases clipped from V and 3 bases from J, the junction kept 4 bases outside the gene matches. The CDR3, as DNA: TGTGCCAGCAGTAGGGAGGGAGAAGAGACCCAGTACTTC. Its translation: CASSREGEETQYF.

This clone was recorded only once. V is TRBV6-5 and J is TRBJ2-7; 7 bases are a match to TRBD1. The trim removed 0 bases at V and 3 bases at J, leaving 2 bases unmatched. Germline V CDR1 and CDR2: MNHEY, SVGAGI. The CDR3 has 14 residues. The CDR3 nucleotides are TGTGCCAGCAGTTACTCGGGACAGAACTACGAGCAGTACTTC. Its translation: CASSYSGQNYEQYF.

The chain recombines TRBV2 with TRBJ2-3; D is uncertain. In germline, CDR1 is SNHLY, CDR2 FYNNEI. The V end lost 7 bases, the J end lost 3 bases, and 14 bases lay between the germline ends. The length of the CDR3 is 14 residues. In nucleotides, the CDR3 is TGTGCCAGCACCTCCCTAGAGCCGACAGATACGCAGTATTTT. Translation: CASTSLEPTDTQYF.

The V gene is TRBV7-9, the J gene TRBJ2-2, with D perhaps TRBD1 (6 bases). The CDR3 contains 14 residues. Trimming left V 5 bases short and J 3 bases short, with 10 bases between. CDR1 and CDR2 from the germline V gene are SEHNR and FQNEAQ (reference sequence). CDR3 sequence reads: CASSEDSHTGELFF. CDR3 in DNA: TGTGCCAGCAGCGAGGACAGTCACACCGGGGAGCTGTTTTTT.

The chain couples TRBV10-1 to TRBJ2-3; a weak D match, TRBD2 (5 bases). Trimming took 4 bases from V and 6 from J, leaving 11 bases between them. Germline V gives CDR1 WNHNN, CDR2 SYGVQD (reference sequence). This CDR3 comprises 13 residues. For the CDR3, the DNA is TGCGCCAGCAGTGGCAAACTAGGGGATACGCAGTATTTT. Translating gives CASSGKLGDTQYF.

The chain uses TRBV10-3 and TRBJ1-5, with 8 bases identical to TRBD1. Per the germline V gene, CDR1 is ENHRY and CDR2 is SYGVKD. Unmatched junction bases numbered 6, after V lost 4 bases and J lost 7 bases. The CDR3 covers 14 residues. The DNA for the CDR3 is TGTGCCATCAGTGTTGACAGGGGCAGGCAGCCCCAGCATTTT. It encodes CAISVDRGRQPQHF.